Below are 27 T cell receptor beta chains sequenced from a single sample in a study of CD8+ T cells in alopecia areata. Treatment indicated: oral pan-JAK inhibitor, 5-10 mg twice daily. Following RNA extraction, reverse transcription yielded cDNA that acted as the sequencing template. Clones were sequenced by immunoSEQ multiplex PCR, and TCRdb holds only the in-frame ones, with some missing. The sample lists 40,000 to 50,000 clones, 50% to 70% occurring once. The sequencing used CD8+ T cells sorted from blood, collected at week 4, from a patient treated with tofacitinib. The origin of the receptors is a human donor with alopecia areata.

V is TRBV6-1 and J is TRBJ1-2; D not certain. Per germline, CDR1 MNHNS and CDR2 SASEGT. The CDR3 extends over 12 amino acids. Trimming pared 6 bases from V and 12 bases from J, leaving 17 bases between. The CDR3 protein is CASRGETWVNTF. The CDR3 coding sequence is TGTGCCAGCAGGGGCGAAACTTGGGTCAACACCTTC.

The table lists this clone with a few counts. The chain joins TRBV14 to TRBJ2-2, with D possibly matching TRBD2 (5 bases). Trimming removed 10 bases from V and 2 bases from J, with 17 bases in between. Germline CDR1 is SGHDN and CDR2 is FVKESK. CDR3 length: 15 amino acids. The CDR3 spells CAIRTRDTNTGELFF. The DNA for the CDR3 is TGTGCCATTCGCACTAGGGATACTAACACCGGGGAGCTGTTTTTT. The whole variable domain, remainder taken from reference TRBV14 and TRBJ2-2, is EAGVTQFPSHSVIEKGQTVTLRCDPISGHDNLYWYRRVMGKEIKFLLHFVKESKQDESGMPNNRFLAERTGGTYSTLKVQPAELEDSGVYFCAIRTRDTNTGELFFGEGSRLTVL.

The chain carries TRBV30 and TRBJ2-7; unclear D gene. This CDR3 is 12 amino acids long. Germline V gene lookup returns CDR1 GTSNPN and CDR2 SVGIG (reference sequence). Deletions cut 0 bases from V and 6 bases from J, with 9 bases between. The CDR3 here is CAWSVARAEQYF. The CDR3, as DNA: TGTGCCTGGAGTGTAGCCCGAGCCGAGCAGTACTTC.

V and J are TRBV19 and TRBJ2-2; TRBD1 or TRBD2 may be the D gene (5 bases each). The CDR3 contains 11 residues. The ends were cut back, 7 bases at V and 7 bases at J, with 7 bases in the middle. Germline V gives CDR1 LNHDA, CDR2 SQIVND (reference sequence). CDR3 protein: CASMRGGELFF. Written as DNA, the CDR3 is TGTGCCAGTATGAGGGGCGGGGAGCTGTTTTTT.

The V gene is TRBV14, the J gene TRBJ2-7; D might be TRBD1 (6 bases). V gave up 5 bases and J gave up 5 bases, with 16 bases separating them. Germline V CDR1 and CDR2: SGHDN, FVKESK. The CDR3 extends over 14 amino acids. For the CDR3, the DNA is TGTGCCAGCAGCTACTCGCAGGGGTTCAACGAGCAGTACTTC. Protein: CASSYSQGFNEQYF.

The genes are TRBV7-2 and TRBJ1-5; D not certain. The CDR3 is 13 residues long. Germline V CDR1 and CDR2: SGHTA, FQGNSA. The ends were cut back, 5 bases at V and 0 bases at J, with 5 bases in the middle. Here the CDR3 reads CASSTYSNQPQHF. CDR3 DNA: TGTGCCAGCAGCACGTATAGCAATCAGCCCCAGCATTTT.

This clone was detected once. The chain employs TRBV15 and TRBJ2-7; no reliable D call. CDR3 length: 14 amino acids. In germline, CDR1 is LNHNV, CDR2 YYDKDF (reference sequence). Deletions cut 0 bases from V and 5 bases from J, with 11 bases between. CDR3 amino acids: CATSRDMPNDEQYF. The DNA of the CDR3 is TGTGCCACCAGCAGAGATATGCCTAACGACGAGCAGTACTTC.

The chain links TRBV29-1 to TRBJ2-2; a possible D gene is TRBD1 (7 bases). From germline, CDR1 is SQVTM and CDR2 ANQGSEA. The CDR3 loop spans 15 amino acids. Between the trimmed V and J ends, which lost 7 bases and 0 bases, there was a span of 15 bases. This CDR3 is CSAWGDSTNTGELFF. The CDR3 bases are TGCAGCGCCTGGGGGGACAGTACGAACACCGGGGAGCTGTTTTTT.

V gene TRBV25-1 combines with J gene TRBJ2-5; D gene ambiguous. The germline gives CDR1 MGHDK, CDR2 SYGVNS. CDR3 length equals 12 residues. Trimming left V 3 bases short and J 5 bases short, with 7 bases between. CDR3 protein: CASSDPLETQYF. CDR3 coding DNA: TGTGCCAGCAGTGATCCGCTGGAGACCCAGTACTTC.

The rearrangement links TRBV7-6 to TRBJ2-2, with D perhaps TRBD2 (6 bases). This CDR3 is 16 amino acids long. The V end lost 3 bases, the J end lost 2 bases, and 13 bases lay between the germline ends. Germline V gene data show CDR1 as SGHVS and CDR2 as FNYEAQ. Here the CDR3 reads CASSFPGTSNTGELFF. In nucleotides, the CDR3 is TGTGCCAGCAGCTTCCCCGGGACTTCCAACACCGGGGAGCTGTTTTTT.

The chain has TRBV12-5 and TRBJ2-5; 7 nucleotides line up with TRBD2. V shed 6 bases and J 5 bases; nucleotides not matched to a gene: 6. Per the germline V gene, CDR1 is LGHNT and CDR2 is FRNRAP. The CDR3 contains 13 residues. The CDR3 DNA reads TGTGCTAGTGGCCCGACTAGCACGGAGACCCAGTACTTC. Translated, it gives CASGPTSTETQYF.

The rearrangement links TRBV29-1 to TRBJ2-3; 7 bases agree with TRBD2. Germline CDR1 SQVTM, CDR2 ANQGSEA. The V segment lost 1 base and the J segment 2 bases; nucleotides outside the gene matches: 6. CDR3 length: 15 residues. In DNA, the CDR3 is TGCAGCGTTGAAGCTGCGGGGGACTACACAGATACGCAGTATTTT. Translation gives CSVEAAGDYTDTQYF.

This chain connects TRBV19 to TRBJ1-2, with D uncertain. V was trimmed by 5 bases and J by 4 bases, leaving 14 bases between them. Germline V gene sequence: CDR1 LNHDA, CDR2 SQIVND (reference sequence). CDR3 length: 14 residues. The CDR3 loop reads CASSSLEGIYGYTF. The CDR3, as DNA: TGTGCCAGTAGTTCGCTCGAGGGAATCTATGGCTACACCTTC.

The genes are TRBV9 and TRBJ1-2, with 8 nucleotides matching TRBD1. Germline CDR1 reads SGDLS; CDR2 reads YYNGEE. V dropped 2 bases and J dropped 0; count of bases not matched to a gene: 12. This CDR3 comprises 18 residues. CDR3 loop: CASSVKPDRATSNYGYTF. The CDR3 DNA is TGTGCCAGCAGCGTCAAACCGGACAGGGCGACTTCTAACTATGGCTACACCTTC.

This chain links TRBV29-1 with TRBJ2-7, with D possibly called TRBD1 or TRBD2 (7 bases each). The V end was cut by 5 bases, the J end by 5 bases, with 13 bases between. The CDR3 runs 12 residues. The germline V gene has CDR1 SQVTM and CDR2 ANQGSEA. The CDR3 DNA reads as TGCAGCGTTCAGGGGGGGTTCCACGAGCAGTACTTC. Its protein product is CSVQGGFHEQYF.

V usage is TRBV11-2 and J usage is TRBJ1-1; no firm D call. Trimming removed 4 bases at V and 11 bases at J, with 11 bases between. This CDR3 spans 11 amino acids. The germline V gene has CDR1 SGHAT and CDR2 FQNNGV. CDR3 DNA: TGTGCCAGCAGCTCCGCGGGGTACGCTTTCTTT. Translating it yields CASSSAGYAFF.

The gene calls are TRBV2 and TRBJ1-1; no reliable D call. CDR3 length: 12 amino acids. The germline V gene encodes CDR1 SNHLY and CDR2 FYNNEI. The germline V and J ends were trimmed by 3 bases and 4 bases, with 6 bases remaining between them. CDR3 bases: TGTGCCAGCAGTGAGTGGGCCACTGAAGCTTTCTTT. It encodes CASSEWATEAFF.

This chain connects TRBV12-5 to TRBJ2-7; TRBD2 aligns across 12 bases. The CDR3 totals 14 residues. J was trimmed by 5 bases and V by 1 base; bases with no gene match: 0. CDR1 is LGHNT, CDR2 FRNRAP, per germline. The DNA of the CDR3 is TGTGCTAGTGGTTTGGGACTAGCGGGGGACGAGCAGTACTTC. Translating gives CASGLGLAGDEQYF.

The chain is built from TRBV27 and TRBJ1-5; D not resolved. The CDR3 extends over 13 amino acids. The germline V and J ends were trimmed by 2 bases and 2 bases, with 4 bases remaining between them. Germline lookup yields CDR1 MNHEY and CDR2 SMNVEV (reference sequence). The chain's CDR3 is CASSLRGNQPQHF. As DNA, the CDR3 is TGTGCCAGCAGTTTAAGGGGCAATCAGCCCCAGCATTTT.

This clone occurred once. This chain connects TRBV30 to TRBJ1-1; maybe TRBD1 (5 bases). Trimming took off 5 bases at V and 4 bases at J, with 14 bases between the two ends. The CDR3 length is 13 residues. CDR1 is GTSNPN, CDR2 SVGIG, per germline (reference sequence). This CDR3 reads CAWRQTRGTEAFF. CDR3 nucleotide sequence: TGTGCCTGGCGCCAGACGAGGGGCACTGAAGCTTTCTTT.

V gene TRBV29-1 combines with J gene TRBJ2-7, with 7 bases matching TRBD1. The J segment lost 7 bases and the V segment lost 3 bases, leaving 6 bases of the junction unmatched. Germline V gene data show CDR1 as SQVTM and CDR2 as ANQGSEA. There are 12 residues in the CDR3. CDR3 in DNA: TGCAGCGTTGATGGCCAGGGACAGGAGCAGTACTTC. Encoded protein: CSVDGQGQEQYF.

The chain recombines TRBV27 with TRBJ2-7; the D call may be TRBD1 or TRBD2 (5 bases each). This CDR3 is built from 14 residues. V shed 4 bases and J shed 2 bases, with 12 bases lying between them. Germline V lookup: CDR1 MNHEY, CDR2 SMNVEV (reference sequence). The CDR3 spells CASSSRDGTYEQYF. The CDR3, as DNA: TGTGCCAGCAGTTCAAGGGACGGAACCTACGAGCAGTACTTC.

The rearrangement uses TRBV7-2 and TRBJ2-7, with 7 bases lining up with TRBD1. In germline, CDR1 is SGHTA, CDR2 FQGNSA. Trimming took 5 bases from V and 3 from J; bases not matched to a gene: 4. The CDR3 is 13 residues long. The CDR3: CASSNRDSYEQYF. CDR3 in DNA: TGTGCCAGCAGCAACCGGGACAGCTACGAGCAGTACTTC.

The genes are TRBV9 and TRBJ1-5; D remains unclear. CDR3 length equals 13 residues. Trimming shortened V by 4 bases and J by 2 bases, and 7 bases separated the two germline ends. CDR1 and CDR2 from the germline V gene are SGDLS and YYNGEE. The CDR3 bases are TGTGCCAGCAGCCCCACAGGCAATCAGCCCCAGCATTTT. Its protein is CASSPTGNQPQHF.

There are a few counts of this clone. V gene TRBV29-1 combines with J gene TRBJ2-7; TRBD1 aligns across 8 bases. Trimming cost V 6 bases and J 4 bases; bases outside gene matches: 17. Per the germline V gene, CDR1 is SQVTM and CDR2 is ANQGSEA. The CDR3 spans 16 residues. The CDR3 region has the DNA TGCAGCGTCATGACAGGGGTAGGGAGTACGGCTTACGAGCAGTACTTC. Translated, it gives CSVMTGVGSTAYEQYF.

CDR3 DNA sequence: TGTGCCAGCAGTTTAGCGGGGGTATACGATGAGCAGTTCTTC. Residues: CASSLAGVYDEQFF. The genes are TRBV27 and TRBJ2-1; 7 bases match TRBD2. V trimming: 2 bases; J trimming: 8 bases; junction bases outside the gene matches: 6. CDR3 length: 14 amino acids. The germline V gene has CDR1 MNHEY and CDR2 SMNVEV (reference sequence).

CDR3 DNA: TGTGCCAGCAGTGAAGGTCTCCGAGAGACCCAGTACTTC. The encoded protein is CASSEGLRETQYF. The V call is TRBV6-1, the J call TRBJ2-5; D is unclear. The germline V and J ends were trimmed by 1 base and 4 bases, with 7 bases remaining between them. The CDR3 runs to 13 residues. The germline V gene has CDR1 MNHNS and CDR2 SASEGT.